This T cell receptor (beta chain) was observed in a study of blood T cell repertoires in COVID-19. The authors' processing: Reference gene primer amplification yielded estimated nucleated cell counts. This table comes from immunoSEQ multiplex PCR, and its TCRdb copy is limited to in-frame clones, with some not included. V, J and clone size derive from that table, while D and trimming were established from the DNA sequence. The sample carries around 200,000 clones, about 83% recorded once. Losses at the gene ends were 5 bases for V and 3 bases for J; bases not matched to a gene: 4. The germline CDR1 and CDR2 sequences are MNHNY and SVGAGI (reference sequence). This CDR3 is 17 amino acids long. This clone was seen a handful of times.

Sequenced input: peripheral blood. The gene calls are TRBV6-6 and TRBJ2-1, with 16 bases that match TRBD2. The TCR originated in a woman aged 18-35 years who had recovered from COVID-19. CDR3: CASSPGTSGGDYNEQFF. The CDR3 DNA reads as TGTGCCAGCAGTCCGGGGACTAGCGGGGGGGACTACAATGAGCAGTTCTTC.